This is a list of T cell receptor beta chains from one sample in a study of metastatic and nonmetastatic thyroid tumors. TCRdb recomputed clones from the PCR reads via MiXCR. There are under 55,000 clones in the sample; approximately 15% occur only once, and just under 3% lies in the top ten. Sequencing used blood. Receptor source: a female donor with papillary thyroid cancer or a benign thyroid nodule (not recorded which). Some clones in this sample may be carry-over from other donors' samples. The CDR3 runs from the conserved cysteine through the conserved F or W. The D gene is left open where the match is weak. Rows may omit the clone size; those that give it use once, few, many or a size class.

clone_size j_call v_call d_call cdr3_nt cdr3_aa
many TRBJ2-6 TRBV4-2 - TGTGCCAGCAACCACCTGACTGGGGCCAACGTCCTGACTTTC CASNHLTGANVLTF
many TRBJ1-2 TRBV4-1 TRBD1 TGCGCCAGCAGCCGAACAGGGGGCGCCGGTGGCTACACCTTC CASSRTGGAGGYTF
- TRBJ1-3 TRBV15 - TGTGCCACCAGCATAGATGGTTTGATCTCTGGAAACACCATATATTTT CATSIDGLISGNTIYF
many TRBJ2-3 TRBV30 TRBD2 TGTGCCTGGAGGTTAGCGGGAGGGTTCGAGGCAGATACGCAGTATTTT CAWRLAGGFEADTQYF
- TRBJ2-7 TRBV28 - TGTGCCAGCCCGTGGGCCTACGAGCAGTACTTC CASPWAYEQYF
- TRBJ1-2 TRBV7-5 - - CISVLAANPSQGSYNYGYTF
- TRBJ2-6 TRBV28 - TGTGCCAGCGGCAGGACAGCCTCTCTTGCTGTGGCCAACGTCCTGACTTTC CASGRTASLAVANVLTF
- TRBJ1-1 TRBV28 - TGTGCCAGCAGTTTCTATCCGGGCAGGGATCTTGAAGCTTTCTTT CASSFYPGRDLEAFF
many TRBJ1-1 TRBV7-4 TRBD1 TGTGCCAGCAGCTTAGCCCCCAGGGGGCTATTGTTTACCATGAACACTGAAGCTTTCTTT CASSLAPRGLLFTMNTEAFF
many TRBJ2-1 TRBV9 - TGTGCCAGCAGCGCTGACAGAAGCTCCTACAATGAGCAGTTCTTC CASSADRSSYNEQFF
many TRBJ2-1 TRBV24-1 - TGTGCCACCAGTGACTTTGTCGGTGGATGGCAGTTCTTC CATSDFVGGWQFF
many TRBJ2-4 TRBV20-1 - TGCAGTGCTACGGACAGTTTCGGGGCCAAAAACATTCAGTACTTC CSATDSFGAKNIQYF
few TRBJ1-2 TRBV28 - TGTGCCAGTAGTTTAAGTGGACATGGGGAGTATGGCTACACCTTC CASSLSGHGEYGYTF
many TRBJ2-3 TRBV27 - TGTGCCAGCAGTCTGCACCTAGTGGCAGATACGCAGTATTTT CASSLHLVADTQYF
few TRBJ2-6 TRBV6-1 - TGTGCCAGCCGAGGGGCCGGGGGCGCTGGTGCCAACGTCCTGACTTTC CASRGAGGAGANVLTF
- TRBJ2-1 TRBV7-2 - TGTGCCAGCAGCTTATGCCAGTTGAATTGGCAGTTCTTC CASSLCQLNWQFF
many TRBJ2-5 TRBV20-1 TRBD2 TGCAGTGCTATAGGGACTAGCGGATACCAAGAGACCCAGTACTTC CSAIGTSGYQETQYF
- TRBJ2-1 TRBV6-7 TRBD2 TGTGCCAGCAGTTACTCTCGTAGCGGGATGTTTTACAATGAGCAGTTCTTC CASSYSRSGMFYNEQFF
- TRBJ2-1 TRBV20-1 TRBD2 TGCAGTGCTCTAAAACTAGCGGGAGGGCCAAATGAGCAGTTCTTC CSALKLAGGPNEQFF
many TRBJ1-4 TRBV27 - TGTGCCAGCAGGCCCCAGGGGATCGGTGAAAAACTGTTTTTT CASRPQGIGEKLFF
- TRBJ2-6 TRBV11-2 - TGTGCCAGCAGCTTAGACCCAAGCTCTGGGGCCAACGTACTGACTTTC CASSLDPSSGANVLTF
many TRBJ2-5 TRBV27 - TGTGCCAGCAGTTTAGCGGGGAATGTTTACGAGACCCAGTACTTC CASSLAGNVYETQYF
many TRBJ1-5 TRBV20-1 - TGCAGTGCCCTAGGGGACCACACTAATCAGCCCCAGCATTTT CSALGDHTNQPQHF
- TRBJ2-6 TRBV15 - TGTGCCACCAGCAGGGGGACGGTTCCATCTGGGGACAACGTCATGACTTTC CATSRGTVPSGDNVMTF
once TRBJ2-2 TRBV2 - TGTGCCAGCAGTGAGATGGGCTCCTATAGTGTTTCCGGGGAGCTGTTTTTT CASSEMGSYSVSGELFF
- TRBJ2-7 TRBV6-1 - TGTGCCAGCAGTGGTAATTTGGAGAGCGACGAGCAGTACTTC CASSGNLESDEQYF
many TRBJ1-5 TRBV19 - TGTGCCAGTAGCCGCTATGGGGTAAGCAATCAGCCCCAGCATTTT CASSRYGVSNQPQHF
many TRBJ2-1 TRBV20-1 TRBD1 TGCAGTGCTTCAATCCTGACAGGGGGCATACCGGTAGGCAATGAGCAGTTCTTC CSASILTGGIPVGNEQFF
many TRBJ2-1 TRBV3-1 TRBD2 TGTGCCAGCAGCCAGACCCGGACTAGCGGGAGTATTGAGCAGTTCTTC CASSQTRTSGSIEQFF
many TRBJ1-4 TRBV5-6 TRBD1 TGTGCCAGCAGCTCCCTGGGGACAGGGCGTAATGAAAAACTGTTTTTT CASSSLGTGRNEKLFF
many TRBJ1-2 TRBV5-1 - TGCGCCAGCAGCTTGAATACAGGGTCTGGCTATGGCTACACCTTC CASSLNTGSGYGYTF
many TRBJ1-6 TRBV27 - TGTGCCAGCAGTACACGGGATTCACCCCTCCACTTT CASSTRDSPLHF
few TRBJ2-3 TRBV6-4 - TGTGCCAGCATTTTCTGGACTATCAAGAGCACAGATACGCAGTATTTT CASIFWTIKSTDTQYF
many TRBJ2-1 TRBV25-1 TRBD2 TGTGCCAGCAGTCCCCCCGGGACTAACGAGCCCAATGAGCAGTTCTTC CASSPPGTNEPNEQFF
- TRBJ2-7 TRBV30 - TGTGCCCGTGCCGGGGGAGATAACTACGAGCAGTACTTC CARAGGDNYEQYF
many TRBJ2-1 TRBV20-1 TRBD2 TGCAGTGCTAGAGATCGAGAGCGGGAGGGCCAAAATGAGCAGTTCTTC CSARDREREGQNEQFF
many TRBJ2-7 TRBV28 - TGTGCCAGCAGACGGAGTAGGTTTGCCTACGAGCAGTACTTC CASRRSRFAYEQYF
- TRBJ2-7 TRBV11-1 TRBD2 TGTGCCAGCAGCTTAGCGCGGGGACTAGCTGGCGCTGTTGAGCAGTACTTC CASSLARGLAGAVEQYF
once TRBJ2-3 TRBV20-1 TRBD2 TGCAGTGCCTCAACTAGCGGTAGAGGCACAGATACGCAGTATTTT CSASTSGRGTDTQYF
many TRBJ2-7 TRBV27 TRBD1 TGTGCCAGCAGTTTTACCGGGACAGCGAACTCCTACGAGCAGTACTTC CASSFTGTANSYEQYF
few TRBJ2-1 TRBV28 - TGTGCCAGCAGTTTAATAGGGAACTCGTACAATGAGCAATTCTTC CASSLIGNSYNEQFF
- TRBJ2-1 TRBV30 - TGTGCCGGTAACAGGCCACCCGAGCAGTTCTTC CAGNRPPEQFF
many TRBJ2-7 TRBV28 TRBD2 TGTGCCAGCAGTAGTAGGACTAGCGGGAGATCCGCCTACGAGCAGTACTTC CASSSRTSGRSAYEQYF
- TRBJ2-7 TRBV6-1 - TGTGCCAGCCGTAGTTTTGACCACCTTTCCTACGAGCAGTACTTC CASRSFDHLSYEQYF
- TRBJ1-5 TRBV28 - TGTGCCAGCAGCACCACAGCCCCCAGTCAGCCCCAGCATTTT CASSTTAPSQPQHF
once TRBJ1-2 TRBV11-1 - TGTGCCAGCAGCTTGCAGACGGAGCCCGAGAGGTATGGCTACACCTTC CASSLQTEPERYGYTF
many TRBJ2-2 TRBV7-9 - TGTGCCAGCAGCCACACGAACACCGGGGAGCTGTTTTTT CASSHTNTGELFF
many TRBJ1-5 TRBV28 - TGTGCCAGCAGTGCCGGGTCAGGTCTTCGGCAGCCCCAGCATTTT CASSAGSGLRQPQHF
many TRBJ1-2 TRBV27 TRBD1 TGTGCCAGCAGTTTATCGGGTTGGGGGACAGCTAACTATGGCTACACCTTC CASSLSGWGTANYGYTF
many TRBJ2-3 TRBV18 - TGTGCCAGCTCGAGGACCTTTGGGGATACGCAGTATTTT CASSRTFGDTQYF
- TRBJ2-7 TRBV30 TRBD1 TGTGCCTGGAGTGACCGGACAGGGGGCTTCAACGAGCAGTACTTC CAWSDRTGGFNEQYF
- TRBJ1-2 TRBV6-1 TRBD1 TGTGCCAGCAGAGCCCGGGACAGGGACTATGGCTACACCTTC CASRARDRDYGYTF
many TRBJ1-2 TRBV15 - TGTGCCACCAGCAGAGGTACGGCACCGGGTTCAGGCTACACCTTC CATSRGTAPGSGYTF
few TRBJ2-7 TRBV15 - TGTGCCACCAGCAGCCTGGTACAGGGCGGGTACGAGCAGTACTTC CATSSLVQGGYEQYF